A selection of T cell receptor beta chains follows, all from one sample in a study of cytomegalovirus exposure and HLA in healthy donors. The assay was immunoSEQ multiplex PCR, and TCRdb's table has in-frame clones only and misses some. The data show about 130,000 clones, roughly 80% seen once. The sample was PBMCs. Receptors were obtained from a man between 18 and 29 years old in good health and CMV-seropositive. Each CDR3 is given with its conserved first and last residue. The D gene is left open where the match is weak. A row's size may be missing; if present it is once, few, many or a size class.

v_gene	abundance	d_gene	j_gene	CDR3aa	CDR3nt
TRBV5-6	.	.	TRBJ1-1	CASSWGDGGAFF	TGTGCCAGCAGCTGGGGGGATGGGGGTGCTTTCTTT
TRBV29-1	.	.	TRBJ1-2	CSVTGTYGYTF	TGCAGCGTTACAGGGACCTATGGCTACACCTTC
TRBV28	once	TRBD1	TRBJ1-5	CASRPGQGNQPQHF	TGTGCCAGCCGGCCGGGACAGGGAAATCAGCCCCAGCATTTT
TRBV5-4	.	TRBD1	TRBJ1-1	CASSTLWVGTGLPNTEAFF	TGTGCCAGCAGCACTCTTTGGGTCGGGACAGGGCTCCCGAACACTGAAGCTTTCTTT
TRBV7-9	.	.	TRBJ2-7	CASSLGGPREGEQYF	TGTGCCAGCAGCTTGGGGGGGCCTAGAGAGGGCGAGCAGTACTTC
TRBV27	.	.	TRBJ2-7	CASSWGGYEQYF	TGTGCCAGCAGTTGGGGCGGATACGAGCAGTACTTC
TRBV28	.	TRBD2	TRBJ2-1	CASSRGRGFYNEQFF	TGTGCCAGCAGCCGAGGGCGGGGGTTCTACAATGAGCAGTTCTTC
TRBV29-1	.	TRBD1	TRBJ2-5	CSVDQGVETQYF	TGCAGCGTTGACCAGGGGGTTGAGACCCAGTACTTC
TRBV2	few	TRBD1	TRBJ1-4	CASRDRGASNEKLFF	TGTGCCAGCAGGGACAGGGGGGCCTCGAATGAAAAACTGTTTTTT
TRBV25-1	.	.	TRBJ1-5	CASSQTGGGQPQHF	TGTGCCAGCAGTCAGACAGGTGGGGGCCAGCCCCAGCATTTT